Listed here are 23 T cell receptor beta chains from one sample, sequenced in a study of blood T cells in healthy people across ages. The use of a sample-barcoded 5' primer and a J-beta primer mix characterized a second PCR of roughly 7 to 11 cycles. MiXCR was run by TCRdb on the 5' RACE reads, yielding one entry per CDR3 protein. The data show hundreds of thousands of distinct CDR3 sequences, approximately 29% seen once. Sequenced input: blood. The receptors shown here come from a woman older than 75 in good health.

This chain links TRBV11-2 with TRBJ2-1; 7 bases are shared with TRBD2. CDR3 length: 15 residues. The V segment lost 1 base and the J segment 8 bases; nucleotides outside the gene matches: 8. Germline-derived CDR1 and CDR2 are SGHAT and FQNNGV. This CDR3 is CASSLGGAGRDEQFF. The CDR3 DNA is TGTGCCAGCAGCTTAGGTGGGGCAGGGAGGGATGAGCAGTTCTTC.

Regarding this clonotype: A read error is possible here, since a much larger clone lies one base away. The rearrangement uses TRBV30 and TRBJ2-1, with TRBD1 identical over 8 bases. CDR3 length: 15 amino acids. Germline CDR1 is GTSNPN and CDR2 is SVGIG (reference sequence). V gave up 2 bases and J gave up 13 bases; unmatched junction bases: 16. The chain's CDR3 is CAWSFGGRGQETQFF. CDR3 sequence (DNA): TGTGCCTGGAGTTTCGGCGGCAGGGGGCAAGAGACCCAGTTCTTC.

This clonotype showed up many times. The gene calls are TRBV28 and TRBJ2-7, with 7 bases that match TRBD2. CDR3 size: 15 residues. CDR1 is MDHEN, CDR2 SYDVKM, per germline. After removal of 5 bases from V and 3 bases from J, the junction contained 10 bases not matched to a gene. CDR3 sequence: CASSPHGRGYYEQYF. CDR3 bases: TGTGCCAGCAGTCCCCATGGGCGGGGGTACTACGAGCAGTACTTC.

This clonotype was detected many times. The gene calls are TRBV5-1 and TRBJ2-5; D assignment may be TRBD1 or TRBD2 (5 bases each). This CDR3 is 16 amino acids long. V lost 4 bases and J 4 bases, leaving 20 bases between the germline ends. Looked up from germline, CDR1 is SGHRS and CDR2 is YFSETQ. CDR3 residues: CASSSTGTTGGETQYF. In DNA form, the CDR3 reads TGCGCCAGCAGCAGTACCGGGACGACCGGCGGAGAGACCCAGTACTTC.

This clonotype was observed once. J is TRBJ2-1 and V is TRBV10-3, with 8 bases identical to TRBD1. This CDR3 contains 16 residues. Trimming removed 6 bases from V and 4 bases from J; junction bases left unmatched: 11. The germline gives CDR1 ENHRY, CDR2 SYGVKD. CDR3 coding DNA: TGTGCCATCAGAGACAGGGGAGGACTAATGTACAATGAGCAGTTCTTC. It specifies CAIRDRGGLMYNEQFF.

This clonotype was seen a handful of times. V usage is TRBV7-9 and J usage is TRBJ1-2; TRBD1 is a possible D gene (6 bases). Germline V lookup: CDR1 SEHNR, CDR2 FQNEAQ (reference sequence). The CDR3 length is 17 residues. Trimming shortened V by 1 base and J by 3 bases, and 18 bases separated the two germline ends. The CDR3 DNA follows: TGTGCCAGCAGCTTAGTTCTCGGGGGCGATTATGACTATGGCTACACCTTC. It yields the protein CASSLVLGGDYDYGYTF.

This clonotype was found many times. The gene calls are TRBV7-8 and TRBJ2-3, with 11 bases identical to TRBD2. Germline CDR1 is SGHVS and CDR2 is FQNEAQ. The CDR3 totals 15 residues. With 5 bases clipped from V and 3 bases from J, the junction kept 4 bases outside the gene matches. DNA of the CDR3: TGTGCCAGCAGCCCGTCTAGCGGGGGGACAGATACGCAGTATTTT. Amino acid sequence: CASSPSSGGTDTQYF. Combining the CDR3 with reference TRBV7-8 and TRBJ2-3 gives the whole variable domain GAGVSQSPRYKVAKRGQDVALRCDPISGHVSLFWYQQALGQGPEFLTYFQNEAQLDKSGLPSDRFFAERPEGSVSTLKIQRTQQEDSAVYLCASSPSSGGTDTQYFGPGTRLTVL.

This clonotype has only one observation. A much larger clone differs by one base, so this may be a read error. The CDR3 coding sequence is TGTACCAGCAGCGTAGATGAAGGGGTAGCAGAGACCCAGTACTTC. This gives the protein CTSSVDEGVAETQYF. The chain has TRBV9 and TRBJ2-5; maybe TRBD1 (5 bases). CDR3 length: 15 residues. Germline-derived CDR1 and CDR2 are SGDLS and YYNGEE. The full variable domain, rest sourced from reference TRBV9 and TRBJ2-5, is DSGVTQTPKHLITATGQRVTLRCSPRSGDLSVYWYQQSLDQGLQFLIQYYNGEERAKGNILERFSAQQFPDLHSELNLSSLELGDSALYFCTSSVDEGVAETQYFGPGTRLLVL.

This clonotype has a count of ten or more. The rearrangement links TRBV20-1 to TRBJ1-2; the match to TRBD1 covers 10 bases. Germline trimming cut 6 bases from V and 7 bases from J; bases unmatched to any gene: 11. The CDR3 is 14 amino acids. Germline loops: CDR1 DFQATT, CDR2 SNEGSKA (reference sequence). The CDR3 region is CSARPPGTGAGYTF. DNA for the CDR3: TGCAGTGCGAGACCTCCCGGGACAGGGGCTGGCTACACCTTC.

This clonotype was seen at least ten times. The chain links TRBV12-3 or TRBV12-4 to TRBJ2-1; 10 nucleotides line up with TRBD2. Trimming took 6 bases from V and 4 from J; bases not matched to a gene: 18. The CDR3 loop spans 19 amino acids. CDR3 residues: CASSQIGLAGAPGYNEQFF. CDR3 nucleotides: TGTGCCAGCAGCCAAATCGGGCTAGCGGGGGCCCCAGGGTACAATGAGCAGTTCTTC.

This chain joins TRBV28 and TRBJ1-2, with 8 bases aligning to TRBD1. CDR1 and CDR2 (germline): MDHEN, SYDVKM. The CDR3 spans 13 residues. After removal of 4 bases from V and 8 bases from J, the junction contained 6 bases not matched to a gene. DNA of the CDR3: TGTGCCAGCAGTTCAGAACGGACAGGGGGCTACACCTTC. Its translation is CASSSERTGGYTF.

This clonotype was seen a few times. With a much larger clone just one base away, this may be a read error. The gene calls are TRBV5-1 and TRBJ2-5; D might be TRBD1 (6 bases). The ends were cut back, 1 base at V and 11 bases at J, with 21 bases in the middle. The CDR3 is made up of 15 amino acids. Germline V gives CDR1 SGHRS, CDR2 YFSETQ. The CDR3: CASSLSQGLRSEQYF. The CDR3 DNA reads TGCGCCAGCAGCTTGTCACAGGGTCTAAGGAGTGAGCAGTACTTC.

This clonotype was recorded at least ten times. V usage is TRBV6-5 and J usage is TRBJ2-1, with a weak D call TRBD1 (5 bases). The length of the CDR3 is 14 residues. Germline loops: CDR1 MNHEY, CDR2 SVGAGI. With 2 bases removed from V and 7 bases from J, the gap between germline ends came to 12 bases. The CDR3, as DNA: TGTGCCAGCAGTTACAGGGGATCAAGGAATGAGCAGTTCTTC. It encodes CASSYRGSRNEQFF.

This clonotype was observed a few times. This chain uses TRBV28 with TRBJ1-5; D possibly corresponds to TRBD1 (6 bases). V gave up 5 bases and J gave up 3 bases, with 14 bases separating them. Germline V lookup: CDR1 MDHEN, CDR2 SYDVKM. The CDR3 has 15 residues. The CDR3 region has the DNA TGTGCCAGCAGTCTAGGGGGGGGGAACAATCAGCCCCAGCATTTT. Translation: CASSLGGGNNQPQHF.

This clonotype has more than one count but fewer than ten. A much larger clone differs from this one at a single base, so this may be a read error. V gene TRBV6-2 or TRBV6-3 combines with J gene TRBJ2-5; D is possibly TRBD2 (5 bases). The closer fit of TRBJ2-7 to the DNA end suggests the J call may be wrong. CDR1 and CDR2 from the germline V gene are MNHEY and SVGEGT. This CDR3 has 15 amino acids. The CDR3 is CASSLITSRGGEQYF. The CDR3 coding sequence is TGTGCCAGCAGCCTGATAACCTCAAGAGGAGGCGAGCAGTACTTC.

This clonotype was counted many times. This may arise from a read error, as a much more abundant clone is one base away. The rearrangement links TRBV29-1 to TRBJ2-1; possibly TRBD2 for D (6 bases). Germline assignment: CDR1 SQVTM and CDR2 ANQGSEA. CDR3 length: 12 amino acids. The CDR3 is CSGERGNNEQFF. CDR3 coding DNA: TGCAGCGGTGAACGGGGGAACAATGAGCAGTTCTTC.

This sequence joins TRBV28 and TRBJ2-4, with 11 bases identical to TRBD1. Germline CDR1 and CDR2: MDHEN and SYDVKM. V dropped 3 bases and J dropped 6; count of bases not matched to a gene: 4. The CDR3 is 15 amino acids. The CDR3 DNA reads as TGTGCCAGCAGTTTTCCGGGACAGGGGGGAAACATTCAGTACTTC. As protein: CASSFPGQGGNIQYF.

This sequence joins TRBV30 and TRBJ2-5, with TRBD2 as a possible D gene (5 bases). Near its end, the DNA agrees better with TRBJ2-4, so the J call may be wrong. From germline, CDR1 is GTSNPN and CDR2 SVGIG (reference sequence). The CDR3 length is 15 residues. CDR3 nucleotides: TGTGCCTGGAGTTCGGGAAAGCTAGCCAAAAACATTCAGTACTTC. It encodes CAWSSGKLAKNIQYF.

For this clonotype: This may arise from a read error, as a much more abundant clone is one base away. The chain has TRBV6-5 and TRBJ2-7; D is tentatively TRBD1 or TRBD2 (8 bases each). The last part of the DNA fits TRBJ2-5 better; the J call may be wrong. The CDR3 is made up of 14 amino acids. CDR1 is MNHEY, CDR2 SVGAGI, per germline. The CDR3, as DNA: TGTGCCAGCACCCAGGGGGCGGGGGGAGGGACCCAGTACTTC. It is translated as CASTQGAGGGTQYF.

At least ten counts were recorded for this clonotype. The chain employs TRBV5-4 and TRBJ1-2; TRBD1 matches at 7 bases. The CDR3 is made up of 14 amino acids. Looked up from germline, CDR1 is SGHNT and CDR2 is YYREEE (reference sequence). V lost 1 base to trimming and J lost 4 bases; unmatched junction nucleotides: 4. The CDR3 nucleotides are TGTGCCAGCAGCTTGCCGGGACAGTTCTATGGCTACACCTTC. Its protein product is CASSLPGQFYGYTF.

The chain recombines TRBV7-9 with TRBJ2-3, with 8 bases aligning to TRBD1. Trimming at V came to 5 bases and at J to 0 bases, leaving 16 bases not matched to a gene. Germline V gene lookup returns CDR1 SEHNR and CDR2 FQNEAQ (reference sequence). There are 19 residues in the CDR3. CDR3 sequence (DNA): TGTGCCAGCAGCATAGTCACAGGGGGACCCTTTTCTAGCACAGATACGCAGTATTTT. Its protein is CASSIVTGGPFSSTDTQYF.

The chain links TRBV20-1 to TRBJ2-7, with 8 positions matching TRBD2. The J segment lost 5 bases and the V segment lost 3 bases, leaving 12 bases of the junction unmatched. This CDR3 is 15 amino acids long. Germline V gene data show CDR1 as DFQATT and CDR2 as SNEGSKA (reference sequence). The CDR3 DNA is TGCAGTGCTAGCCCCATGCGGGAGGATCACAACGAGCAGTACTTC. Protein sequence: CSASPMREDHNEQYF.

This clonotype was detected ten times or more. The J gene is TRBJ2-5, the V gene TRBV6-1; D is ambiguous. The ends were cut back, 7 bases at V and 2 bases at J, with 5 bases in the middle. The CDR3 loop spans 11 amino acids. CDR1 and CDR2 from the germline V gene are MNHNS and SASEGT. This CDR3 is CASIRQETQYF. The CDR3 DNA is TGTGCCAGCATAAGGCAAGAGACCCAGTACTTC.